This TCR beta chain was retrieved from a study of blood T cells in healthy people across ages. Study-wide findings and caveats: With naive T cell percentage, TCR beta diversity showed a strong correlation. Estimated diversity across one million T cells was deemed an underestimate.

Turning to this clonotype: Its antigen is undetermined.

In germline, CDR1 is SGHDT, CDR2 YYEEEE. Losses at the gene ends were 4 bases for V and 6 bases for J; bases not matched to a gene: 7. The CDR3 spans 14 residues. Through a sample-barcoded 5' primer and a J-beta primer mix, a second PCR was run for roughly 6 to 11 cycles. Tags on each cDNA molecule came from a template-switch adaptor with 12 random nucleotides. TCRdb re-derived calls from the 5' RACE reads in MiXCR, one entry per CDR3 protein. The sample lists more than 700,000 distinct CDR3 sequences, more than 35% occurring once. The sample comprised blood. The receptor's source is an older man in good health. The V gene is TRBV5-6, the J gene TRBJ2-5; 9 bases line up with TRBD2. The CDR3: CASSLGTSWKTQYF. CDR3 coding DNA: TGTGCCAGCAGCCTGGGGACTAGCTGGAAGACCCAGTACTTC.